This entry concerns a single T cell receptor beta chain. There is no known antigen for this receptor. No base quality values were provided; no much bigger clone lies one nucleotide off. The entry originates in a study of T cell changes during pregnancy in multiple sclerosis (dated by TCRdb to about 2019). A note on the overall study: In women with multiple sclerosis, the researchers looked at how the T cell repertoire shifted as pregnancy progressed.

Library construction relied on the immunoSEQ multiplex PCR assay. The clones in this table, taken by TCRdb from immuneACCESS, are in-frame only. Not every clone is retained; where verified, under half of the shortfall comes from an unresolved V gene, and the cause of the rest is unknown. A total of around 85,000 clones appear in this sample, about 90% of them only once. Around 3.4% of the sample is in the top ten clones. According to the germline V gene (reference sequence), CDR1 reads LNHDA and CDR2 reads SQIVND. V was cut back by 10 bases and J by 10 bases, leaving a gap of 19 bases between them. Spanning cysteine to phenylalanine, the CDR3 consists of 12 amino acids. Kept here is only the CDR3 DNA, which spans 36 bases and is read in frame from base 1.

This receptor was taken from a female donor in good health, serving as a control in a pregnancy study. Some clones in this sample may be carry-over from other donors' samples. The chain is encoded by TRBV19 joined to TRBJ1-1, with no confident D gene call. This specimen consisted of PBMCs, obtained in the first trimester of pregnancy. The base sequence is TGTGCCACCTCCCTCTACGGGTTGGGAGCTTTCTTT. It is translated as CATSLYGLGAFF.